This TCR beta chain is from a study of blood T cell repertoires in COVID-19. Study summary: Sample material is recorded as cDNA or gDNA derived from T cells, B-cell-depleted T cells, or PBMCs.

CDR3 length: 17 amino acids. The V segment lost 6 bases and the J segment 2 bases; nucleotides outside the gene matches: 16. Germline V gene sequence: CDR1 MNHEY, CDR2 SMNVEV (reference sequence). TCRdb's copy holds only in-frame clones and misses some; the assay was immunoSEQ multiplex PCR. Of about 260,000 clones in the sample, less than 90% are singletons; the top ten hold approximately 2%. This chain joins TRBV27 and TRBJ2-7, with 7 positions matching TRBD1. The sequence came from a man in his thirties or forties with active or convalescent COVID-19. The sample comprised peripheral blood. The CDR3 DNA reads as TGTGCCAGCAGCCTAACAGGGGATCATGTGATAACCTACGAGCAGTACTTC. This translates into CASSLTGDHVITYEQYF.